This T cell receptor (beta chain) stems from a study of Ad26.COV2.S vaccination and SARS-CoV-2 variants. Findings and caveats of the study: With respect to non-spike TCR breadth, vaccine and placebo recipients were similar.

The treatment is: 15 to 20 received Ad26.COV2.S at low or high dose, single or two shots; roughly five received placebo; per-sample allocation not given. Sampling occurred on day 63 after the first vaccine or placebo injection. TCRdb keeps only in-frame clones here, not all; method: immunoSEQ multiplex PCR. The sample includes about 400,000 clones, 83% of them seen just once. Comments on this clone: Its antigen is still unknown.

Germline V gives CDR1 ENHRY, CDR2 SYGVKD. The V gene lost 3 bases and the J gene lost 5 bases, with 13 bases spanning the gap. The CDR3 has 14 amino acids. The clonotype originates from a person between 18 and 65 years old who received the Ad26.COV2.S COVID-19 vaccine or a placebo. The sequences come from peripheral blood, collected in a trial of Ad26.COV2.S vaccine versus placebo. The chain recombines TRBV10-3 with TRBJ1-1; D call uncertain. The DNA for the CDR3 is TGTGCCATCAGTGACCCGACTATTCGGACTGAAGCTTTCTTT. The encoded protein is CAISDPTIRTEAFF.